This TCR beta chain was recovered during a study of T cell changes during pregnancy in multiple sclerosis. This clone was seen a handful of times. This may be a read error, as it is one base from a much larger clone. At the DNA level, this CDR3 is encoded by other sequences in the same sample as well. Sequencing was performed with immunoSEQ multiplex PCR; in TCRdb, only in-frame clones are kept and a portion is missing. The sample gives tens of thousands of clones, 75% to 90% of which show up once; approximately 5.1% is in the top ten. From germline, CDR1 is MNHNS and CDR2 SASEGT. This CDR3 has 15 amino acids. Trimming at V came to 2 bases and at J to 4 bases, leaving 2 bases not matched to a gene.

The V call is TRBV6-1, the J call TRBJ2-5, with 12 nucleotides matching TRBD2. The receptor comes from a female donor in good health, enrolled as a control in a pregnancy study. This sample comprised peripheral blood, obtained in the first trimester of pregnancy. The DNA of the CDR3 is TGTGCCAGCAGTGAACTAGCGGGGGGGCCAGAGACCCAGTACTTC. It is translated as CASSELAGGPETQYF.